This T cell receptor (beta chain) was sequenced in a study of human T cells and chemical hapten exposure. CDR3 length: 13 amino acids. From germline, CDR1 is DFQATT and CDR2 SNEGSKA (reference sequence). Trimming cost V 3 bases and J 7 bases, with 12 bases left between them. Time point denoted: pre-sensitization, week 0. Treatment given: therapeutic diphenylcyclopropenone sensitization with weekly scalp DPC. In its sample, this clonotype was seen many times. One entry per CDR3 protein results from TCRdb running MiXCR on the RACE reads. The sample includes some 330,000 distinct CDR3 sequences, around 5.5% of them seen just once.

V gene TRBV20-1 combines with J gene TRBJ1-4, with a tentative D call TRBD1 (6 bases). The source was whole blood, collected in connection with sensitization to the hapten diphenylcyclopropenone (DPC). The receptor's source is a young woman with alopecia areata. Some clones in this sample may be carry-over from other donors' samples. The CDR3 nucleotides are TGCAGTGCTAGGTGGACAGCAAGTGAAAAACTGTTTTTT. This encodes CSARWTASEKLFF.